This T cell receptor beta chain was retrieved from a study of patients and donors after allogeneic stem cell transplantation. TCRdb used MiXCR to reprocess the RT-PCR reads, holding one entry per CDR3 protein. The sample includes more than 850,000 distinct CDR3 sequences, more than 15% of them seen just once. V dropped 0 bases and J dropped 4 bases, with 13 bases sitting between them. The CDR3 contains 16 residues. A few counts support this clonotype. This rearrangement joins TRBV12-3 or TRBV12-4 to TRBJ1-5; no clear D. The sequenced sample consisted of blood, either unsorted or a sorted T cell fraction (not recorded which). The clonotype was recovered from a human donor who was either an allogeneic HSCT recipient or a stem cell or donor lymphocyte infusion donor (not recorded which). It is not recorded whose cells these are; they may come from a transplant donor. Here the CDR3 reads CASSLALGDRNQPQHF. The CDR3 region has the DNA TGTGCCAGCAGTTTAGCGTTGGGCGACCGTAATCAGCCCCAGCATTTT.